Shown below are 10 T cell receptor beta chains from a single sample sequenced in a study of OX40 agonist ivuxolimab in advanced cancers. The data were produced by immunoSEQ multiplex PCR, yet TCRdb's version contains in-frame clones alone and is incomplete. The sample holds about 62,000 clones, approximately 86% seen once. The specimen comprised CD4+ or CD8+ T cells sorted from blood, sampled in a trial of the OX40 agonist ivuxolimab. These TCRs come from an adult with an advanced solid tumor such as melanoma, head and neck, liver or kidney cancer.

In nucleotides, the CDR3 is TGTGCCAGTAGTATAGATCGAAATTGGGGGGCTCGTGAAAAACTGTTTTTT. It encodes CASSIDRNWGAREKLFF. This rearrangement joins TRBV19 to TRBJ1-4; D may be TRBD1 (6 bases). V was trimmed by 0 bases and J by 7 bases, leaving 18 bases between them. Per germline, CDR1 LNHDA and CDR2 SQIVND (reference sequence). CDR3 length equals 17 residues. The full variable domain, its missing parts supplied by reference TRBV19 and TRBJ1-4, is DGGITQSPKYLFRKEGQNVTLSCEQNLNHDAMYWYRQDPGQGLRLIYYSQIVNDFQKGDIAEGYSVSREKKESFPLTVTSAQKNPTAFYLCASSIDRNWGAREKLFFGSGTQLSVL.

The V gene is TRBV28, the J gene TRBJ2-7; D uncertain. Germline-derived CDR1 and CDR2 are MDHEN and SYDVKM. The V and J ends lost 6 bases and 7 bases respectively, with 10 bases between them. The CDR3 is 11 amino acids. CDR3 in amino acids: CASSLSWEQYF. The CDR3 DNA is TGTGCCAGCAGCCTATCCTGGGAGCAGTACTTC.

V and J are TRBV29-1 and TRBJ2-7, with D perhaps matching TRBD1 (5 bases). The CDR3 extends over 13 amino acids. Trimming removed 6 bases at V and 3 bases at J, with 15 bases between. Germline assignment: CDR1 SQVTM and CDR2 ANQGSEA. The CDR3 DNA sequence: TGCAGCGTCGCCAGGGTGGAGAACTACGAGCAGTACTTC. Amino acids: CSVARVENYEQYF.

This clone was picked up one time. This chain links TRBV6-1 with TRBJ1-5; D is unclear. CDR3 length: 13 amino acids. The germline V gene has CDR1 MNHNS and CDR2 SASEGT. Trimming cost V 8 bases and J 5 bases, with 13 bases left between them. CDR3 DNA sequence: TGTGCCAGCGTCACCCGAAGGGATCAGCCCCAGCATTTT. This sequence encodes CASVTRRDQPQHF.

The gene calls are TRBV6-5 and TRBJ1-2; no clear D. Between the trimmed V and J ends, which lost 0 bases and 7 bases, there was a span of 6 bases. This CDR3 is 12 amino acids long. Germline CDR1 is MNHEY and CDR2 is SVGAGI. Here the CDR3 reads CASSYSDGGYTF. Here the CDR3 DNA reads TGTGCCAGCAGTTACTCCGACGGTGGCTACACCTTC.

The chain links TRBV28 to TRBJ1-1, with 7 bases aligning to TRBD1. V shed 5 bases and J 4 bases; nucleotides not matched to a gene: 10. Germline V gene sequence: CDR1 MDHEN, CDR2 SYDVKM. There are 15 residues in the CDR3. CDR3 region: CASSQAGQFFTEAFF. The CDR3 DNA reads TGTGCCAGCAGTCAGGCGGGACAGTTCTTCACTGAAGCTTTCTTT. Full variable domain (missing parts from reference TRBV28 and TRBJ1-1): DVKVTQSSRYLVKRTGEKVFLECVQDMDHENMFWYRQDPGLGLRLIYFSYDVKMKEKGDIPEGYSVSREKKERFSLILESASTNQTSMYLCASSQAGQFFTEAFFGQGTRLTVV.

In this sample, this clone turned up once. This chain links TRBV2 with TRBJ1-5; D not resolved. The V gene's germline CDR1 is SNHLY and CDR2 FYNNEI. Trimming took off 10 bases at V and 1 base at J, with 23 bases between the two ends. The CDR3 consists of 17 residues. CDR3 DNA sequence: TGTGCCACCCAGCTTGACCTTTTGGCGTCGAGCAATCAGCCCCAGCATTTT. Amino acid sequence: CATQLDLLASSNQPQHF.

This chain connects TRBV29-1 to TRBJ1-1; D is perhaps TRBD1 (6 bases). CDR1 SQVTM and CDR2 ANQGSEA come from the germline V gene. The V and J ends lost 7 bases and 1 base respectively, with 10 bases between them. This CDR3 spans 12 amino acids. The CDR3 region is CSAGQTNTEAFF. The CDR3 DNA is TGCAGCGCAGGACAGACGAACACTGAAGCTTTCTTT.

This chain connects TRBV7-2 to TRBJ1-1, with 8 bases that match TRBD1. Germline assignment: CDR1 SGHTA and CDR2 FQGNSA. The length of the CDR3 is 14 residues. After removal of 2 bases from V and 1 base from J, the junction contained 0 bases not matched to a gene. The CDR3 DNA is TGTGCCAGCAGCTTACAGGGGGCGAACACTGAAGCTTTCTTT. Translated: CASSLQGANTEAFF. Full variable domain (rest looked up from reference TRBV7-2 and TRBJ1-1): GAGVSQSPSNKVTEKGKDVELRCDPISGHTALYWYRQSLGQGLEFLIYFQGNSAPDKSGLPSDRFSAERTGGSVSTLTIQRTQQEDSAVYLCASSLQGANTEAFFGQGTRLTVV.

This chain connects TRBV19 to TRBJ2-3; 7 nucleotides agree with TRBD1. This CDR3 spans 15 amino acids. V dropped 1 base and J dropped 5; count of bases not matched to a gene: 6. Per germline, CDR1 LNHDA and CDR2 SQIVND (reference sequence). The CDR3 sequence: CASSIVVSGGDTQYF. The CDR3 DNA follows: TGTGCCAGTAGTATAGTTGTTTCAGGGGGAGATACGCAGTATTTT.